Following are 10 T cell receptor beta chains from one sample sequenced in a study of human T cells and chemical hapten exposure. MiXCR, run by TCRdb on the RACE reads, gives a single entry per CDR3 protein. The sample records about 100,000 distinct CDR3 sequences, roughly an eighth being singletons. Time point here: patch test 2, 6 weeks after DPC sensitization. Treatment indicated: therapeutic diphenylcyclopropenone sensitization with weekly scalp DPC. The sample consisted of whole blood, taken in connection with sensitization to the hapten diphenylcyclopropenone (DPC). Receptors were obtained from a woman aged 40 to 49 with alopecia areata. Some clones in this sample may be carry-over from other donors' samples.

This clonotype was seen ten or more times. This chain joins TRBV6-6 and TRBJ2-2, with D perhaps TRBD1 (9 bases). V lost 8 bases to trimming and J lost 6 bases, with 19 bases between them. CDR3 length: 15 residues. Germline V gene data show CDR1 as MNHNY and CDR2 as SVGAGI (reference sequence). The CDR3 coding sequence is TGTGCCAGCCGGGGGGGACAGGGCACGTCCGGGGAGCTGTTTTTT. Protein: CASRGGQGTSGELFF.

At least ten counts were recorded for this clonotype. This rearrangement joins TRBV29-1 to TRBJ1-2, with 7 bases identical to TRBD1. CDR1 is SQVTM, CDR2 ANQGSEA, per germline. This CDR3 comprises 16 residues. With 6 bases clipped from V and 0 bases from J, the junction kept 13 bases outside the gene matches. CDR3 sequence reads: CSVVEGQKLANYGYTF. The DNA for the CDR3 is TGCAGCGTCGTTGAGGGACAGAAGCTTGCTAACTATGGCTACACCTTC. The full variable domain, rest sourced from reference TRBV29-1 and TRBJ1-2, is SAVISQKPSRDICQRGTSLTIQCQVDSQVTMMFWYRQQPGQSLTLIATANQGSEATYESGFVIDKFPISRPNLTFSTLTVSNMSPEDSSIYLCSVVEGQKLANYGYTFGSGTRLTVV.

This clonotype has a count of ten or more. The chain couples TRBV20-1 to TRBJ2-7, with TRBD2 matching 8 bases. Unmatched junction bases numbered 9, after V lost 6 bases and J lost 5 bases. Germline CDR1 DFQATT, CDR2 SNEGSKA (reference sequence). This CDR3 has 13 amino acids. The CDR3 loop is CSAREAGDHEQYF. The CDR3 DNA follows: TGCAGTGCCCGTGAAGCGGGAGACCACGAGCAGTACTTC.

Regarding this clonotype: Because it lacks the conserved phenylalanine or tryptophan at the end, this CDR3 is likely a read error. No DNA is shown, since the ends of the CDR3 on it are uncertain; the CDR3 is the one TCRdb lists. The chain is built from TRBV11-2 and TRBJ2-7; the DNA was not compared with TRBD2, the D call given in the table. The CDR3 extends over 8 residues, inclusive of both ends. CDR1 and CDR2 from the germline V gene are SGHAT and FQNNGV. CDR3 amino acids: CASSLGLL.

In this sample, this clonotype turned up many times. The V gene is TRBV7-9, the J gene TRBJ1-2; D gene unclear. Looked up from germline, CDR1 is SEHNR and CDR2 is FQNEAQ (reference sequence). The CDR3 length is 16 residues. The ends were cut back, 5 bases at V and 4 bases at J, with 20 bases in the middle. In nucleotides, the CDR3 is TGTGCCAGCAGCCCCCGGGATAGTTTATTAGGCTATGGCTACACCTTC. The encoded protein is CASSPRDSLLGYGYTF.

This chain joins TRBV4-2 and TRBJ1-4; the D is unclear. Per the germline V gene, CDR1 is LGHNA and CDR2 is YNFKEQ. The CDR3 loop spans 13 amino acids. Trimming removed 2 bases at V and 0 bases at J, with 1 base between. The CDR3 DNA follows: TGTGCCAGCAGCCAAACAACTAATGAAAAACTGTTTTTT. Its protein is CASSQTTNEKLFF.

This sequence joins TRBV5-4 and TRBJ2-7, with D possibly matching TRBD2 (5 bases). The CDR3 runs to 12 residues. Looked up from germline, CDR1 is SGHNT and CDR2 is YYREEE (reference sequence). V dropped 4 bases and J dropped 6 bases, with 11 bases sitting between them. The CDR3 region is CASSPDWAEQYF. CDR3 sequence (DNA): TGTGCCAGCAGCCCGGACTGGGCCGAGCAGTACTTC.

This chain connects TRBV18 to TRBJ2-2; D remains unclear. Trimming removed 0 bases at V and 1 base at J, with 6 bases between. CDR3 size: 15 residues. CDR1 KGHSH and CDR2 LQKENI come from the germline V gene. The CDR3 loop reads CASSPPGMNTGELFF. CDR3 in DNA: TGTGCCAGCTCACCACCGGGGATGAACACCGGGGAGCTGTTTTTT.

This clonotype was picked up a small number of times. The chain carries TRBV20-1 and TRBJ1-6, with 10 nucleotides matching TRBD1. Germline values: CDR1 DFQATT, CDR2 SNEGSKA (reference sequence). The CDR3 runs to 15 residues. Germline trimming cut 2 bases from V and 8 bases from J; bases unmatched to any gene: 6. The chain's CDR3 is CSARSGTGEYSPLHF. In DNA form, the CDR3 reads TGCAGTGCTAGATCCGGGACAGGGGAATATTCACCCCTCCACTTT.

This clonotype was observed at least ten times. The gene calls are TRBV2 and TRBJ2-1; possible D gene TRBD2, 6 bases. Trimming pared 7 bases from V and 0 bases from J, leaving 10 bases between. There are 14 residues in the CDR3. Germline V CDR1 and CDR2: SNHLY, FYNNEI. CDR3 bases: TGTGCCAGCATGGGAGGCAGCTCCTACAATGAGCAGTTCTTC. Translated: CASMGGSSYNEQFF.